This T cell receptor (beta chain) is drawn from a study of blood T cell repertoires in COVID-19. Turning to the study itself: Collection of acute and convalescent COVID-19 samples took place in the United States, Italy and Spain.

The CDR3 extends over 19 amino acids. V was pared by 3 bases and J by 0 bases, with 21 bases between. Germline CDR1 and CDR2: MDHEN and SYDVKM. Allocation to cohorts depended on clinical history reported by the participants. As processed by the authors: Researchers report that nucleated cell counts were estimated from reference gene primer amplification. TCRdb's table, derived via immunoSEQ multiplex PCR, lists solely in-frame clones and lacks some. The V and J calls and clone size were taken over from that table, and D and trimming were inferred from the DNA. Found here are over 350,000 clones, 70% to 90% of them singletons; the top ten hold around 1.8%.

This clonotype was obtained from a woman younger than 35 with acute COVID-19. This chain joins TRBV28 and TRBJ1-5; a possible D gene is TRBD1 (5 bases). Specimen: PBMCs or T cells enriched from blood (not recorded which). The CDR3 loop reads CASSFIYGGGFYSNQPQHF. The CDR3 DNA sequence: TGTGCCAGCAGTTTCATTTACGGGGGGGGTTTCTATAGCAATCAGCCCCAGCATTTT.